This T cell receptor (beta chain) was profiled in a study of response to subunit inactivated influenza vaccine (dated by TCRdb to between 2017 and 2018). A note on the overall study: To follow how T cells responded to a trivalent subunit inactivated influenza vaccine, the researchers relied on deep quantitative profiling of the T cell receptor repertoire. Broad study findings and their caveats: The authors suggested that each seasonal influenza vaccination may recruit only a limited number of new T cells.

About this clonotype itself: This clone's antigen is unknown. Base-call qualities are not available, and no considerably larger clone is one nucleotide away.

The library came from RT-PCR. TCRdb shows the sequencer as Illumina HiSeq 2500. TCRdb ran its own pipeline on the public reads, namely fastp trimming at Q25 and MiXCR clone calling, and kept in-frame beta chains. Each CDR3 protein appears once, grouped with its most common genes and DNA. The sample table holds about 780,000 distinct CDR3 sequences, of which 15% to 20% were seen once. The ten largest clonotypes hold 9.5% to 13% of the sample. The CDR3 covers 16 residues, taking in both the cysteine and the phenylalanine. Of the read, only the CDR3 DNA is kept; its 48 bases are in frame from base 1. V and J are truncated by 4 bases and 0 bases respectively, leaving an intervening sequence of 13 bases. According to the germline V gene, CDR1 reads SGDLS and CDR2 reads YYNGEE.

This TCR was sampled from a man over 45 who received an inactivated influenza vaccine. Donor details come from another sample of the same person, matched by shared clones. The sample was PBMCs from blood, taken approximately 5 days after vaccination. The V gene is TRBV9 and the J gene is TRBJ2-2; matching of 6 bases hints at TRBD2 as the D gene. The CDR3 region has the sequence CASSPHGTSNTGELFF. The sequenced DNA is TGTGCCAGCAGCCCCCACGGGACTTCGAACACCGGGGAGCTGTTTTTT.